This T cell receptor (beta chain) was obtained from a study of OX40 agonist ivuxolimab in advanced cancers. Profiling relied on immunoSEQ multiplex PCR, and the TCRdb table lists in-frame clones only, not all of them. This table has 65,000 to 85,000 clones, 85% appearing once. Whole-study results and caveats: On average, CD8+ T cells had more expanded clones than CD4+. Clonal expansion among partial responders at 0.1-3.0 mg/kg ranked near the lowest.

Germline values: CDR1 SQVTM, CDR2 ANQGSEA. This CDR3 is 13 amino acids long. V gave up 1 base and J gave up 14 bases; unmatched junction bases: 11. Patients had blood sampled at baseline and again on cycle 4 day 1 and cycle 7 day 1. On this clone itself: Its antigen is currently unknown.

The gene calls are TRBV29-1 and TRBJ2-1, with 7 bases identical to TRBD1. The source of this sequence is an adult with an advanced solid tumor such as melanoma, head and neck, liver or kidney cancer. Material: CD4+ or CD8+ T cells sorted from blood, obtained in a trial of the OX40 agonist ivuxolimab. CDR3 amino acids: CSVEGLRQGTEFF. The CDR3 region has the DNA TGCAGCGTTGAAGGATTGAGACAGGGCACGGAGTTCTTC.